What follows are 8 T cell receptor beta chains derived from one specimen sequenced in a study of Graves' ophthalmopathy and Graves' hyperthyroidism. RNA transcripts yielded amplified TCR beta CDR3 regions. Investigators did first-round RT-PCR with HTBI primers, then second-round multiplex PCR. MiXCR was run by TCRdb on the multiplex PCR reads, yielding one entry per CDR3 protein. The sample has about 400,000 distinct CDR3 sequences, less than 20% seen once; the top ten hold about 7%. Source material: peripheral blood. All receptors derive from a woman aged 18 to 35 with stable Graves' hyperthyroidism.

Points on this clonotype: The junction departs from the called germline gene at one end, perhaps through a read error. Here the CDR3 DNA reads TGTGCCAGCATCTCACACGGGGATCTGTTTTTT. It encodes CASISHGDLFF. V is TRBV2 and J is TRBJ2-2; perhaps TRBD2 as D (5 bases). The CDR3 contains 11 residues. CDR1 is SNHLY and CDR2 is FYNNEI in the germline V gene.

There are many counts of this clonotype. The chain combines TRBV7-2 with TRBJ2-5; D is perhaps TRBD1 (7 bases). Trimming left V 5 bases short and J 4 bases short, with 20 bases between. This CDR3 contains 16 residues. Germline values: CDR1 SGHTA, CDR2 FQGNSA. The CDR3 region is CASSTENRGGRETQYF. The CDR3 DNA reads TGTGCCAGCAGCACAGAGAACAGGGGAGGTCGAGAGACCCAGTACTTC.

Ten or more counts support this clonotype. The V and J genes are TRBV12-3 or TRBV12-4 and TRBJ2-2, with D perhaps assigned TRBD1 or TRBD2 (6 bases each). The CDR3 length is 16 residues. V lost 6 bases to trimming and J lost 5 bases, with 19 bases between them. The CDR3 DNA reads TGTGCCAGCAGCCAGATCCCGGGGGCTGAAACCGGGGAGCTGTTTTTT. As protein: CASSQIPGAETGELFF.

This clonotype was recorded a few times. The CDR3 is CASSRPPGETQYF. The CDR3 DNA follows: TGTGCCAGCAGCCGCCCCCCAGGGGAGACCCAGTACTTC. The chain recombines TRBV6-1 with TRBJ2-5, with D possibly being TRBD1 (5 bases). The V end was cut by 6 bases, the J end by 5 bases, with 13 bases between. The CDR3 loop spans 13 amino acids. Germline V lookup: CDR1 MNHNS, CDR2 SASEGT.

The chain joins TRBV28 to TRBJ1-1; D is perhaps TRBD1 (5 bases). This CDR3 is built from 13 residues. V was clipped by 3 bases and J by 5 bases, with 10 bases between them. Germline V gene sequence: CDR1 MDHEN, CDR2 SYDVKM. CDR3 DNA: TGTGCCAGCAGTTTGCCAGGGCGGACTGAAGCTTTCTTT. Protein sequence: CASSLPGRTEAFF.

The sample holds many counts of this clonotype. This chain links TRBV6-1 with TRBJ1-1; D possibly corresponds to TRBD1 (5 bases). This CDR3 has 12 residues. Germline-derived CDR1 and CDR2 are MNHNS and SASEGT. Trimming removed 7 bases at V and 7 bases at J, with 13 bases between. CDR3: CASKSWGNEAFF. The DNA for the CDR3 is TGTGCCAGCAAAAGTTGGGGGAATGAAGCTTTCTTT.

The table lists this clonotype with many counts. This chain links TRBV6-5 with TRBJ1-1; D not certain. CDR1 and CDR2 from the germline V gene are MNHEY and SVGAGI. V shed 0 bases and J shed 6 bases, with 20 bases lying between them. The CDR3 loop spans 17 amino acids. CDR3 residues: CASSYSSDGILTSEAFF. For the CDR3, the DNA is TGTGCCAGCAGTTACTCCTCGGACGGCATTCTAACCTCTGAAGCTTTCTTT.

This clonotype was seen many times. The CDR3: CASSYIPNQPQHF. The CDR3 bases are TGTGCCAGCAGTTATATCCCCAATCAGCCCCAGCATTTT. V gene TRBV6-5 combines with J gene TRBJ1-5, with unresolved D. Trimming stripped 3 bases from V and 3 bases from J, with 6 bases between. The CDR3 runs 13 residues. Germline CDR1 is MNHEY and CDR2 is SVGAGI.